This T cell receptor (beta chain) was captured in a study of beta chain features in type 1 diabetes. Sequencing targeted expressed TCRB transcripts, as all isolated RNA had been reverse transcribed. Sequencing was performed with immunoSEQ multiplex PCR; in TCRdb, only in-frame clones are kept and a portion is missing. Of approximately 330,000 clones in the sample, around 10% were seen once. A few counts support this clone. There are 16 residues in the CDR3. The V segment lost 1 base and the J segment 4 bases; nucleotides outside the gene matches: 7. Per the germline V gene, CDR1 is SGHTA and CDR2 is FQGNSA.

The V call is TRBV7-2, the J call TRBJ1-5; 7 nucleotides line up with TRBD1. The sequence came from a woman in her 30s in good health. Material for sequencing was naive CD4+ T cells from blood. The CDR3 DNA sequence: TGTGCCAGCAGCTTAGGACTCGGACAGGAGAATCAGCCCCAGCATTTT. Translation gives CASSLGLGQENQPQHF.